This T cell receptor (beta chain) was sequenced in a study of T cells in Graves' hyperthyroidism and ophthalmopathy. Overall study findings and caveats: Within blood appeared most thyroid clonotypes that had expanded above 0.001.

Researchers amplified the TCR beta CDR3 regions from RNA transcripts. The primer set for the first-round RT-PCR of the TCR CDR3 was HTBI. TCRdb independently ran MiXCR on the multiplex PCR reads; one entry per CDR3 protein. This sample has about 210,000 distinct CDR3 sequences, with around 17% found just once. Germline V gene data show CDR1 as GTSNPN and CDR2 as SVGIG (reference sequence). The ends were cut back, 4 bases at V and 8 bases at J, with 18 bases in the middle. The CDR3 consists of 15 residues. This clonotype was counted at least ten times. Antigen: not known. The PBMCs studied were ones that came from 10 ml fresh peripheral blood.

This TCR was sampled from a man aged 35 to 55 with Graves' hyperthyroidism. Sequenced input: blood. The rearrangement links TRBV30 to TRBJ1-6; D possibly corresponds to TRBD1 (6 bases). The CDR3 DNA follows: TGTGCCTGGACCAGCTTAGGGGGGGAACATTCACCCCTCCACTTT. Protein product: CAWTSLGGEHSPLHF.